This note documents a single T cell receptor beta chain sequence. What it recognizes is unknown. Vbeta (60) and Jbeta (13) primers were used in the PCR. The protocol was immunoSEQ multiplex PCR, while the TCRdb copy is restricted to in-frame clones and leaves out a portion. The data contain hundreds of thousands of clones, around 75% of them seen just once; the ten biggest clones take up 1.5% to 2%. This entry belongs to a study of cytomegalovirus exposure and HLA in healthy donors. Study-wide results and limits: Cytomegalovirus association was listed for approximately 160 TCR beta chains. Rare TCR sequences dominated, though some public TCRs recurred in many donors. Highly shared sequence variants in one cluster were likely a sequencing artifact.

The CDR3 consists of 15 residues. Germline V gives CDR1 SGHTA, CDR2 FQGNSA. The ends lost 5 bases at V and 7 bases at J; junction bases unmatched: 8. This chain links TRBV7-2 with TRBJ2-1, with 10 nucleotides matching TRBD2. The clonotype was recovered from a woman aged 25 to 45 in good health and CMV-seronegative. Sequencing was done on a sample of PBMCs. CDR3 amino acids: CASSPASGSENEQFF. As DNA, the CDR3 is TGTGCCAGCAGCCCGGCTAGCGGGAGTGAGAATGAGCAGTTCTTC.